The TCR beta chain described here comes from a study of beta chain features in type 1 diabetes. Study details: All samples yielded some 110 million examined sorted cells. Study results and limitations: Naive, central memory and regulatory TCRB repertoires appeared more similar among patients than healthy donors. Moderate yet significant TCRB CDR3 shortening was seen in Type 1 diabetes patients in all four CD4+ subsets.

The purity of all sorted populations exceeded 98%. The V and J ends lost 5 bases and 2 bases, in that order; junction bases with no gene match: 4. CDR1 MDHEN and CDR2 SYDVKM come from the germline V gene. This CDR3 comprises 14 residues. On this clone itself: The antigen is undetermined.

What was sequenced were expressed TCRB transcripts, since all of the isolated RNA had been reverse transcribed. Regulatory, naive and central memory T cell samples averaged about 3.5 million reads. Clones were sequenced by immunoSEQ multiplex PCR, and TCRdb holds only the in-frame ones, with some missing. Among 300,000 to 400,000 clones, around 9.6% were seen once, and the ten largest hold about 0.64%. The sample consisted of central memory CD4+ T cells from blood. The source is a man aged 30 to 39 with type 1 diabetes. V usage is TRBV28 and J usage is TRBJ2-7; 9 positions match TRBD1. In DNA form, the CDR3 reads TGTGCCAGCAGTAGACAGGGGGGAACCTACGAGCAGTACTTC. It translates to CASSRQGGTYEQYF.